This T cell receptor beta chain appears in the sequencing data of a study of molecular identifiers for immune sequencing clone quantification (dated by TCRdb to the late 2010s). Notes on the research overall: In a replicate experiment, RNA from roughly 20,000 or 100,000 naive CD8 T cells was split into five aliquots, four of which were sequenced. The study was a methods study using CD8 T cells to benchmark molecular-identifier clustering-based TCR repertoire sequencing (MIDCIRS) and TCR RNA copy counting. What the research found in general, with its limitations: A single cell's worth of spiked-in Jurkat TCR RNA was reported detectable even among approximately 930,000 naive CD8 T cells. The naive libraries included spiked-in Jurkat TCR RNA (about ten copies' worth), and this Jurkat TCR RNA is not part of the donor repertoire. When barcode sub-clustering was omitted, TCR diversity was inflated by chimeric consensus sequences, with chimeras reaching as high as 47%. Identical TCR molecules sharing a barcode could cause highly expanded clone sizes to be underestimated. In CMV-specific effector cells, clones with more than 20 RNA copies accounted for over 97% of molecules, whereas in naive cells such clones accounted for under 1%. Modeling estimated about three recovered TCR RNA copies per cell, compared with about 10 by digital PCR, which implies roughly 27% capture efficiency.

Library method: PCR. The sequencer listed for this sample is NextSeq 500. Bulk TCR libraries were generated as previously described, with the TCR primers listed in Table S5 used. The Qiagen AllPrep DNA/RNA kit was used to purify total RNA. Reads from multiple sequencing runs of the same library were pooled before analysis. Per the authors' processing: Reads were retained only if the reads had an exact TCR constant sequence, and the retained reads were trimmed to 150 nt and grouped according to their 12-nt molecular barcodes. Reads within each barcode group were sub-clustered using a 15% Levenshtein threshold, and quality-weighted consensus sequences were constructed for each RNA molecule. Non-functional sequences were excluded, and lower-count sequences lying one edit away from another sequence were also excluded. On the basis of fitting two negative binomial distributions, barcode sub-clusters with fewer than 20% of the maximum read count were discarded. TCRdb cleaned the public reads at Q25 with fastp, built clones with MiXCR and kept in-frame beta chains. Each CDR3 protein gets just one entry, which takes the most common genes and DNA from the rows behind it. The V and J calls, along with clone size, are taken from TCRdb and not from the paper's own processing. The sample table shows 80,000 to 100,000 distinct CDR3 sequences, and 24% are seen once. The ten largest make up under 1% of the sample.

This clonotype was seen many times. The antigen it binds to is not known. Within one base of it there is no much larger clone, and no base qualities were kept. Trimming costs V 6 bases and J 1 base, and their ends lie 12 bases apart. The CDR3 runs 14 amino acids, cysteine and phenylalanine included. Kept here is only the CDR3 DNA, which spans 42 bases and is read in frame from base 1. The germline V gene (reference sequence) supplies CDR1 MNHEY and CDR2 SMNVEV. Libraries of naive CD8 T cells were built from around 20,000 to 990,000 sorted cells, with 10%, 30% or 50% of the purified RNA used. Naive CD8 T cells were FACS-sorted as CD8+CD4-CCR7+CD45RA+ on a BD FACSAria II into RLT Plus buffer. To test detection sensitivity, Jurkat RNA equivalent to ten TCR copies was spiked into samples of about 19,000-1,000,000 naive CD8 T cells. CD8 T cells were enriched using RosetteSep CD8+ T Cell Enrichment Cocktail and Ficoll-Paque, and the enriched cells then underwent ACK red cell lysis.

Here the chain combines TRBV27 and TRBJ1-2; no D gene can be assigned with confidence. The sequencing input was naive CD8+ T cells from blood, with Jurkat cell RNA spiked in. The cell subset or site label, read with the paper, signifies: FACS-sorted CD8+CD4-CCR7+CD45RA+ naive T cells. The sequence derives from a human donor in good health. Some libraries in this study had Jurkat cell RNA spiked in. The base sequence is TGTGCCAGCAGGCAGGCAGCTTTTAACTATGGCTACACCTTC. Translated, it gives CASRQAAFNYGYTF.